The 7 T cell receptor beta chains presented below share a single source sample, sequenced in a study of T-cell reconstitution after alpha-beta-depleted transplantation in children. The TCRbeta library incorporated unique molecular identifiers. TCRdb itself ran the PCR reads through MiXCR, one entry per CDR3 protein. The data hold hundreds of thousands of distinct CDR3 sequences, with 10% to 15% observed a single time. The specimen was PBMCs, mostly from graft donor cells, collected 360 days after TCRalphabeta/CD19-depleted stem cell transplant. The receptors were gathered from a male patient between 5 and 17 years old who had a stem cell transplant for acute myeloid leukemia, so the T cells may come from the graft donor.

The sample holds a few counts of this clonotype. This sequence joins TRBV19 and TRBJ2-7; D gene uncertain. This CDR3 spans 12 amino acids. Looked up from germline, CDR1 is LNHDA and CDR2 is SQIVND (reference sequence). Trimming pared 4 bases from V and 0 bases from J, leaving 4 bases between. CDR3 DNA sequence: TGTGCCAGTAGTAAGAGCTCCTACGAGCAGTACTTC. Encoded protein: CASSKSSYEQYF.

The chain couples TRBV7-8 to TRBJ2-1, with TRBD2 identical over 14 bases. The CDR3 is made up of 16 amino acids. After removal of 1 base from V and 8 bases from J, the junction contained 4 bases not matched to a gene. Germline loops: CDR1 SGHVS, CDR2 FQNEAQ. The CDR3 nucleotides read TGTGCCAGCAGCTTAGGACTAGCGGGAGGGCCCTATGAGCAGTTCTTC. Its protein product is CASSLGLAGGPYEQFF.

The table lists this clonotype with a few counts. V and J are TRBV28 and TRBJ2-7; unclear D gene. The V gene lost 2 bases and the J gene lost 9 bases, with 11 bases spanning the gap. The CDR3 length is 12 residues. CDR1 is MDHEN, CDR2 SYDVKM, per germline. CDR3 nucleotides: TGTGCCAGCAGTTTAAAGACACCACTGCAGTACTTC. Its protein is CASSLKTPLQYF.

This clonotype was found many times. The rearrangement joins TRBV20-1 to TRBJ2-7; D may correspond to TRBD1 or TRBD2 (5 bases each). The germline gives CDR1 DFQATT, CDR2 SNEGSKA (reference sequence). The CDR3 totals 15 residues. V dropped 3 bases and J dropped 5 bases, with 20 bases sitting between them. CDR3 sequence (DNA): TGCAGTGCTAGTATACTAGGGCCGGGGCAGGACGAGCAGTACTTC. As protein: CSASILGPGQDEQYF.

This clonotype occurred many times. V gene TRBV7-2 combines with J gene TRBJ2-5; D could derive from TRBD1 or TRBD2 (6 bases each). The length of the CDR3 is 14 residues. The V and J ends lost 2 bases and 4 bases respectively, with 11 bases between them. From germline, CDR1 is SGHTA and CDR2 FQGNSA. The CDR3 loop is CASSLNGGPETQYF. The DNA of the CDR3 is TGTGCCAGCAGCTTAAACGGGGGCCCAGAGACCCAGTACTTC.

The rearrangement uses TRBV20-1 and TRBJ2-1; the D call may be TRBD1 or TRBD2 (6 bases each). This CDR3 region has 19 residues. Trimming removed 0 bases from V and 4 bases from J, with 25 bases in between. Germline-derived CDR1 and CDR2 are DFQATT and SNEGSKA (reference sequence). The CDR3 spells CSARDFWAGSGRGYNEQFF. The CDR3 DNA follows: TGCAGTGCTAGAGATTTTTGGGCGGGATCGGGTAGGGGGTACAATGAGCAGTTCTTC.

The rearrangement uses TRBV28 and TRBJ1-1, with D possibly matching TRBD1 (5 bases). Germline lookup yields CDR1 MDHEN and CDR2 SYDVKM. The CDR3 sequence is 16 residues long. Trimming pared 2 bases from V and 0 bases from J, leaving 13 bases between. The CDR3 nucleotides read TGTGCCAGCAGTTTAAATCCAGGGTTTATGAACACTGAAGCTTTCTTT. Protein: CASSLNPGFMNTEAFF. Full variable domain (remainder filled in from reference TRBV28 and TRBJ1-1): DVKVTQSSRYLVKRTGEKVFLECVQDMDHENMFWYRQDPGLGLRLIYFSYDVKMKEKGDIPEGYSVSREKKERFSLILESASTNQTSMYLCASSLNPGFMNTEAFFGQGTRLTVV.